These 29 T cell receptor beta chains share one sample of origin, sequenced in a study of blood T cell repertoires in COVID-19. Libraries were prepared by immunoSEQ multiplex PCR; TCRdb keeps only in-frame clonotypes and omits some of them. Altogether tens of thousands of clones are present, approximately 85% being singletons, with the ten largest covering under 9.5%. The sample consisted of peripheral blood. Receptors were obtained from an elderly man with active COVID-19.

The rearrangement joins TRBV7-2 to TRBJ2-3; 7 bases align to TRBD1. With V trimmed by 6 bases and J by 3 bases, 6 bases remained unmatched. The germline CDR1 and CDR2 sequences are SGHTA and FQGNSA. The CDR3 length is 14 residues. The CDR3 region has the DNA TGTGCCAGCAGATTAACGGGACAGACAGATACGCAGTATTTT. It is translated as CASRLTGQTDTQYF.

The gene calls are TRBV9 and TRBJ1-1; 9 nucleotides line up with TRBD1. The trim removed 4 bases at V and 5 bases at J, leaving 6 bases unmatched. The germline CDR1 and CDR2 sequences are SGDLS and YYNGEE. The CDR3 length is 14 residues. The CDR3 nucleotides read TGTGCCAGCAGCCAACAGGGGGCGCTTACTGAAGCTTTCTTT. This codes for CASSQQGALTEAFF.

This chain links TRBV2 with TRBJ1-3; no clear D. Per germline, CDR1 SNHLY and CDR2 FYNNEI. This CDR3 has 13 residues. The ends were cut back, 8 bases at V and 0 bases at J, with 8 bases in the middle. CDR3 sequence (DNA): TGTGCCAGCGGCCTGTTCTCTGGAAACACCATATATTTT. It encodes CASGLFSGNTIYF.

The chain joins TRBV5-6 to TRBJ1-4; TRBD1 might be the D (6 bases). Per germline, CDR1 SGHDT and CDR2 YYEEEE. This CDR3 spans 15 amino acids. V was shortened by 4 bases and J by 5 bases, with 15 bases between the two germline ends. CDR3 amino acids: CASSLQQGSNEKLFF. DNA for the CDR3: TGTGCCAGCAGCCTCCAACAGGGATCGAATGAAAAACTGTTTTTT.

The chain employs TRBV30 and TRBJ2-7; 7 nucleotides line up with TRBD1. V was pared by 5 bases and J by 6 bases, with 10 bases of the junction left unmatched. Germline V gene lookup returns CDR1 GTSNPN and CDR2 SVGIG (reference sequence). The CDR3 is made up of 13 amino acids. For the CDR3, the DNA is TGTGCCTGGGGGGAAGACAGGGTGGGCGAGCAGTACTTC. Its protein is CAWGEDRVGEQYF. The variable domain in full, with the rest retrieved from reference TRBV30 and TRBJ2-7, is SQTIHQWPATLVQPVGSPLSLECTVEGTSNPNLYWYRQAAGRGLQLLFYSVGIGQISSEVPQNLSASRPQDRQFILSSKKLLLSDSGFYLCAWGEDRVGEQYFGPGTRLTVT.

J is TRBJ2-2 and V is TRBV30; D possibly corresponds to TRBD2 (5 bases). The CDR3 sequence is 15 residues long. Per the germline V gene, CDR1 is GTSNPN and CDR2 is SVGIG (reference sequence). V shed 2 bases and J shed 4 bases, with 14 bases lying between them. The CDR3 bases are TGTGCCTGGAGTATGATCCAGCGGAGCACCGGGGAGCTGTTTTTT. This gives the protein CAWSMIQRSTGELFF.

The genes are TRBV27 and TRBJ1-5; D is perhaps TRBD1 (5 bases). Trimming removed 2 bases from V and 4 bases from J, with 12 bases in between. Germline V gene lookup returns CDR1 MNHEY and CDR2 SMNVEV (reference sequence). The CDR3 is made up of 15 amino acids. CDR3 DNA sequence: TGTGCCAGCAGTTTACGGGGGTTGGGGAATCAGCCCCAGCATTTT. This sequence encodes CASSLRGLGNQPQHF.

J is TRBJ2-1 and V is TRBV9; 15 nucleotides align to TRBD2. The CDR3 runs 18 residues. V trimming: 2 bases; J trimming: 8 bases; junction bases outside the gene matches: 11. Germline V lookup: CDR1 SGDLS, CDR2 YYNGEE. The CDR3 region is CASSVGLAGGLPSYEQFF. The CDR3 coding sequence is TGTGCCAGCAGCGTCGGACTAGCGGGGGGGCTTCCCTCGTATGAGCAGTTCTTC.

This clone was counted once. CDR3 residues: CASGQDPEGAEAFF. The CDR3 region has the DNA TGTGCTAGTGGTCAAGACCCAGAAGGGGCTGAAGCTTTCTTT. This sequence joins TRBV12-5 and TRBJ1-1, with D maybe TRBD1 (5 bases). The CDR3 length is 14 residues. The V gene lost 5 bases and the J gene lost 6 bases, with 16 bases spanning the gap. The germline gives CDR1 LGHNT, CDR2 FRNRAP.

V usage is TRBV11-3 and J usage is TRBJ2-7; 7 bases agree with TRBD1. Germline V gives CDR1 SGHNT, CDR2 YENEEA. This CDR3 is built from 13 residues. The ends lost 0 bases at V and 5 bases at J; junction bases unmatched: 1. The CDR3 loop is CASSLDTGDEQYF. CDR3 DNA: TGTGCCAGCAGCTTAGACACAGGGGACGAGCAGTACTTC.

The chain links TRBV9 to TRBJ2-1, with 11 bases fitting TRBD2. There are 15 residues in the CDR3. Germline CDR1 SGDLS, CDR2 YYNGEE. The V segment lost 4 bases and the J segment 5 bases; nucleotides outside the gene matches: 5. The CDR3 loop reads CASSSQLAGDNEQFF. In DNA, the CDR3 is TGTGCCAGCAGCTCCCAACTAGCGGGGGACAATGAGCAGTTCTTC.

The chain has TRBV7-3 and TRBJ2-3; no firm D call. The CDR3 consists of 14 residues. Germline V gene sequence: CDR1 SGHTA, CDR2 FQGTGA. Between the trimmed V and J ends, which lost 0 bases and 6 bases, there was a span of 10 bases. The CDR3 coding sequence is TGTGCCAGCAGCTTAACGAGATCCGGGGATACGCAGTATTTT. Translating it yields CASSLTRSGDTQYF.

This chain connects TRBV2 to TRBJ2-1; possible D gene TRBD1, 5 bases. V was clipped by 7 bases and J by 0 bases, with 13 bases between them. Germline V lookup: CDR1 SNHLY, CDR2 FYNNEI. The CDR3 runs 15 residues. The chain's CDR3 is CASIDPDSSYNEQFF. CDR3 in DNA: TGTGCCAGCATAGACCCCGACAGCTCCTACAATGAGCAGTTCTTC.

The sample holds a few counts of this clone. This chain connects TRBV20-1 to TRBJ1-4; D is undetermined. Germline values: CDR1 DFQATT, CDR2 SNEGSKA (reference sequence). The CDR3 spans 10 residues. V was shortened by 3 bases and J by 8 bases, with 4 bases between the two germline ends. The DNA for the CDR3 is TGCAGTGCTAGGAGGGAAAAACTGTTTTTT. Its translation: CSARREKLFF.

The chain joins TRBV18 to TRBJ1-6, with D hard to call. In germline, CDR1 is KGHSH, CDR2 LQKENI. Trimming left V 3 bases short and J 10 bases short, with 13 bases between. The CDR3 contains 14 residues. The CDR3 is CASSPRVGESPLHF. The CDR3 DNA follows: TGTGCCAGCTCACCGAGGGTCGGTGAGTCACCCCTCCACTTT. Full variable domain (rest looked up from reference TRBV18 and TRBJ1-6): NAGVMQNPRHLVRRRGQEARLRCSPMKGHSHVYWYRQLPEEGLKFMVYLQKENIIDESGMPKERFSAEFPKEGPSILRIQQVVRGDSAAYFCASSPRVGESPLHFGNGTRLTVT.

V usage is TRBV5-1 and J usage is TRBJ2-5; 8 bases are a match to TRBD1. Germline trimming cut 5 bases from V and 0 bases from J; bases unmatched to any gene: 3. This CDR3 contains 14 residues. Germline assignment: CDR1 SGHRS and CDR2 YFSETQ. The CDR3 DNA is TGCGCCAGCAGGGGGACAGGAGACCAAGAGACCCAGTACTTC. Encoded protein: CASRGTGDQETQYF. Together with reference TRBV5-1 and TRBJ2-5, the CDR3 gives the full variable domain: KAGVTQTPRYLIKTRGQQVTLSCSPISGHRSVSWYQQTPGQGLQFLFEYFSETQRNKGNFPGRFSGRQFSNSRSEMNVSTLELGDSALYLCASRGTGDQETQYFGPGTRLLVL.

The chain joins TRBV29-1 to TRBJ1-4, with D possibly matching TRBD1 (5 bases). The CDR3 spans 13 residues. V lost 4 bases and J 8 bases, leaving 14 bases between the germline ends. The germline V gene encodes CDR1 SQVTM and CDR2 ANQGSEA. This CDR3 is CSVAGGSGEKLFF. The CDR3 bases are TGCAGCGTTGCGGGGGGAAGCGGGGAAAAACTGTTTTTT.

CDR3 DNA sequence: TGTGCCACCAGTGATTCTTTGGGACAGGGTTCGTCCGGGGAGCTGTTTTTT. Encoded protein: CATSDSLGQGSSGELFF. The V call is TRBV24-1, the J call TRBJ2-2, with 9 bases that match TRBD1. The CDR3 is 17 residues long. V was pared by 2 bases and J by 6 bases, with 9 bases of the junction left unmatched. Per germline, CDR1 KGHDR and CDR2 SFDVKD.

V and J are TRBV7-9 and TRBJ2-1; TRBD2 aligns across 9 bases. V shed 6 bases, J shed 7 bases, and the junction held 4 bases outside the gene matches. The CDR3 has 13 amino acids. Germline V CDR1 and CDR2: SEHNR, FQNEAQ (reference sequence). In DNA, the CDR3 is TGTGCCAGCAGTCCTAGCGGGGTTAATGAGCAGTTCTTC. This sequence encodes CASSPSGVNEQFF.

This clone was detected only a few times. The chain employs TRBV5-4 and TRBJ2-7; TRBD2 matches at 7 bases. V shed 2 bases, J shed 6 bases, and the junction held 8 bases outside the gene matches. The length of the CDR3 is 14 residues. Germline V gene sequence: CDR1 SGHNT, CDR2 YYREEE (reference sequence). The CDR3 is CASSLRGVLGEQYF. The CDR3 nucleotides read TGTGCCAGCAGCTTACGGGGGGTCCTTGGCGAGCAGTACTTC.

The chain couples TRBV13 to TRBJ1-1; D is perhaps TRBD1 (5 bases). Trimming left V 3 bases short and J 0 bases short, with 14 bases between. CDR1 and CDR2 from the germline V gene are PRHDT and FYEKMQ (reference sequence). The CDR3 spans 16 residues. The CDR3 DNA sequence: TGTGCCAGCAGCTTCTCTTCAGGGATGCTGAACACTGAAGCTTTCTTT. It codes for CASSFSSGMLNTEAFF.

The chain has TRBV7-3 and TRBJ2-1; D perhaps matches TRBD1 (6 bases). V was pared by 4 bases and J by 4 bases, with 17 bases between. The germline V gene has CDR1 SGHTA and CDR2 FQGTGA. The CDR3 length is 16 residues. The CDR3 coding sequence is TGTGCCAGCAGCTCTTCCGGGACACAGACTTACAATGAGCAGTTCTTC. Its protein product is CASSSSGTQTYNEQFF.

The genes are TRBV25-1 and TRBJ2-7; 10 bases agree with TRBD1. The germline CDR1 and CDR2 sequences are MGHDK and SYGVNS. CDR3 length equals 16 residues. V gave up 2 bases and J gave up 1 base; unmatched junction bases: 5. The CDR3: CASSEPRTGGSYEQYF. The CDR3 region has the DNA TGTGCCAGCAGTGAACCCCGGACAGGGGGGTCCTACGAGCAGTACTTC.

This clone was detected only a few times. CDR3 region: CAWSVVEYGSEVFF. The CDR3 DNA sequence: TGTGCCTGGAGTGTAGTGGAGTATGGTTCGGAGGTTTTCTTT. V usage is TRBV30 and J usage is TRBJ1-1; D not certain. This CDR3 is built from 14 residues. V gave up 0 bases and J gave up 13 bases, with 21 bases separating them. Germline V CDR1 and CDR2: GTSNPN, SVGIG (reference sequence).

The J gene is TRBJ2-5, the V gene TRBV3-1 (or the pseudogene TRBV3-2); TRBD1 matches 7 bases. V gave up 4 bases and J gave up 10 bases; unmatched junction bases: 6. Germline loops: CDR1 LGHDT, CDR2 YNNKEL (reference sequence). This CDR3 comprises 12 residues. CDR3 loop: CASSPRGLDQYF. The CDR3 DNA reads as TGTGCCAGCAGCCCCAGGGGGTTGGACCAGTACTTC.

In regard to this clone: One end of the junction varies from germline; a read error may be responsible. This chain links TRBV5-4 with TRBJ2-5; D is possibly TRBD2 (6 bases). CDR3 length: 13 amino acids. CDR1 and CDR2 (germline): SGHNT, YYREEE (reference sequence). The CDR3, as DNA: TGTGCCAGCAGCTTGGTGGAGGGGCCGAGCTCGGACTTC. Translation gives CASSLVEGPSSDF. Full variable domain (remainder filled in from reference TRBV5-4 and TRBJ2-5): ETGVTQSPTHLIKTRGQQVTLRCSSQSGHNTVSWYQQALGQGPQFIFQYYREEENGRGNFPPRFSGLQFPNYSSELNVNALELDDSALYLCASSLVEGPSSDFGPGTRLLVL.

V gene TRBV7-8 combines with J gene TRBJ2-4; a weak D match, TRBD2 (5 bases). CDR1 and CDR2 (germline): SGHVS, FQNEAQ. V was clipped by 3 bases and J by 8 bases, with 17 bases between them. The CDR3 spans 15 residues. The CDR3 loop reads CASSFEATVGDIQYF. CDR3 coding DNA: TGTGCCAGCAGCTTCGAGGCCACGGTGGGAGACATTCAGTACTTC.

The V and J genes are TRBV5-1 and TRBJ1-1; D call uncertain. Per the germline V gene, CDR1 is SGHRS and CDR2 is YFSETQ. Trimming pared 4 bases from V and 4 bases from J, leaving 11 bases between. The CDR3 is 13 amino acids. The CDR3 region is CASSAPLSTEAFF. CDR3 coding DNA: TGCGCCAGCAGCGCTCCGTTGAGCACTGAAGCTTTCTTT.

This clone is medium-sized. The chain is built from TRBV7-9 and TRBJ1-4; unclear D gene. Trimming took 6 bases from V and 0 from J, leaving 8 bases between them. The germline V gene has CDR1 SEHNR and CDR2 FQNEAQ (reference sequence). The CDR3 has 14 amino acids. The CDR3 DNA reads TGTGCCAGCAGTCTACTAACAACTAATGAAAAACTGTTTTTT. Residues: CASSLLTTNEKLFF.